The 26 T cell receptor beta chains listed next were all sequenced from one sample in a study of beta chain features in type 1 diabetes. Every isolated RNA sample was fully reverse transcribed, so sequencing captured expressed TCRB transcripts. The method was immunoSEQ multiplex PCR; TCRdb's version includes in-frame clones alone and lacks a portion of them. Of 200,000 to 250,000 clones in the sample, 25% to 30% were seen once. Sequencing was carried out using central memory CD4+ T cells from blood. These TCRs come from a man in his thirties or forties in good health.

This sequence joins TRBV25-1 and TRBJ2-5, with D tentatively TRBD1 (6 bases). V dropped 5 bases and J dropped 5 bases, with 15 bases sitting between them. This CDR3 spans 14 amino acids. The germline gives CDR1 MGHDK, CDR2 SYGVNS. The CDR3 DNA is TGTGCCAGCAGTCAGCATGGGGGCAGGGAGACCCAGTACTTC. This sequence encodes CASSQHGGRETQYF.

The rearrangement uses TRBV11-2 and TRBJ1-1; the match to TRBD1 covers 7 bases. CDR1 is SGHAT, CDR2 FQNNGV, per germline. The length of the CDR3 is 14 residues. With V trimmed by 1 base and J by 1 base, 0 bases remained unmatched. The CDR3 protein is CASSLGQGNTEAFF. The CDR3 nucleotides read TGTGCCAGCAGCTTAGGACAGGGGAACACTGAAGCTTTCTTT.

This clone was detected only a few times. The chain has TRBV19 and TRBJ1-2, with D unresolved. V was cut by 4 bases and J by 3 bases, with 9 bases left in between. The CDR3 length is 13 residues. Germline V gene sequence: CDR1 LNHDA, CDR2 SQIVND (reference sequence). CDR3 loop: CASSTVRHYGYTF. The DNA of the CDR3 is TGTGCCAGTAGTACCGTGAGGCACTATGGCTACACCTTC.

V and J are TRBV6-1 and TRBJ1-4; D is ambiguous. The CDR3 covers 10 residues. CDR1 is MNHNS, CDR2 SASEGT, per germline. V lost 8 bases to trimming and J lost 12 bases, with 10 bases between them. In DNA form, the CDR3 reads TGTGCCAGCCGCGGGCTTCAACTGTTTTTT. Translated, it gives CASRGLQLFF.

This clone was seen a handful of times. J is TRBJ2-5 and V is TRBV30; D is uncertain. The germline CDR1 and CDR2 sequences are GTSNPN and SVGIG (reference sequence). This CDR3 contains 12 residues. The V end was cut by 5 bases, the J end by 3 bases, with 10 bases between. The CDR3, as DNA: TGTGCCTGGTCCCTGGGAAAAGAGACCCAGTACTTC. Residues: CAWSLGKETQYF.

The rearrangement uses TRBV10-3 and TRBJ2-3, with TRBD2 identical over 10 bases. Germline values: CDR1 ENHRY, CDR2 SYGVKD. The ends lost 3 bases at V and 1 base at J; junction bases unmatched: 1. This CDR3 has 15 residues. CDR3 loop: CAISDGTSGTDTQYF. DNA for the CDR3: TGTGCCATCAGTGACGGGACTAGCGGCACAGATACGCAGTATTTT.

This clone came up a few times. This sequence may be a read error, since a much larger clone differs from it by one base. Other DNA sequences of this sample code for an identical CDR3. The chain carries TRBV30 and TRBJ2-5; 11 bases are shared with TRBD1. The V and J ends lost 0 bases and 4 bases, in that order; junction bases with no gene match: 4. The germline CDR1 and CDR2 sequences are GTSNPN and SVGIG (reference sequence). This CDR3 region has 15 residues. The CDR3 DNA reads TGTGCCTGGAGTGTCCTAGGACAGGGGGCAGAGACCCAGTACTTC. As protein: CAWSVLGQGAETQYF.

The CDR3 spells CASSLGRRSTDTQYF. The DNA of the CDR3 is TGTGCCAGCAGCCTTGGACGAAGGTCCACAGATACGCAGTATTTT. The chain joins TRBV4-2 to TRBJ2-3, with no clear D. The CDR3 totals 15 residues. V was shortened by 4 bases and J by 2 bases, with 13 bases between the two germline ends. Germline V gene sequence: CDR1 LGHNA, CDR2 YNFKEQ.

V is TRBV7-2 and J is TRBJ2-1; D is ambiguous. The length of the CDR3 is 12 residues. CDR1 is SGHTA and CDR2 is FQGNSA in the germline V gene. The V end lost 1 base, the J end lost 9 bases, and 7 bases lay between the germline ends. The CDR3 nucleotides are TGTGCCAGCAGCTTAGATCTTGGTGAGCAGTTCTTC. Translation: CASSLDLGEQFF.

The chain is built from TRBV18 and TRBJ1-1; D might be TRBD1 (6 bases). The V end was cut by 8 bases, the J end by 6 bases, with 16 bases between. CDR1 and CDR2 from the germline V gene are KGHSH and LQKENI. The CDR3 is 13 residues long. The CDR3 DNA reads TGTGCCAGCGCTCCCGGAGGGGGAGCTGAAGCTTTCTTT. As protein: CASAPGGGAEAFF.

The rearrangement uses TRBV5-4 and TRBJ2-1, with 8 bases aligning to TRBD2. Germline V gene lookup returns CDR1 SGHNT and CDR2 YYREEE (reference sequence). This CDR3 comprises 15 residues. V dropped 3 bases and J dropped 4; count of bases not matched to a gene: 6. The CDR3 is CASSSGLAGYNEQFF. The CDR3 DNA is TGTGCCAGCAGCTCAGGACTAGCCGGTTACAATGAGCAGTTCTTC.

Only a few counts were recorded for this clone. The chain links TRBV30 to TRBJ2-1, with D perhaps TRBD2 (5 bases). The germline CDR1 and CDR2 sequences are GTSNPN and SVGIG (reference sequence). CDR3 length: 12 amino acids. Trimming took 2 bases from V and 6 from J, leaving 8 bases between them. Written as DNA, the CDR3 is TGTGCCTGGAGTAGCGGCCTCAATGAGCAGTTCTTC. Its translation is CAWSSGLNEQFF.

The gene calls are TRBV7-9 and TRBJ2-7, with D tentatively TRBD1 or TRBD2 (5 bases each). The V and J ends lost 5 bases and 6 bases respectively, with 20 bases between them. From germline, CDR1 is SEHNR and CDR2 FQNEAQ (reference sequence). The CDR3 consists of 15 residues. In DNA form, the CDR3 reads TGTGCCAGCAGCCAGAGGGACGTCTGGGGTGGCGAGCAGTACTTC. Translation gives CASSQRDVWGGEQYF.

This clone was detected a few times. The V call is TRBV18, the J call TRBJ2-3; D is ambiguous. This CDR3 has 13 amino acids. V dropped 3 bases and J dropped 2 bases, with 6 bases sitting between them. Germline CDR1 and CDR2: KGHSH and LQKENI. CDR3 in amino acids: CASSPSSTDTQYF. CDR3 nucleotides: TGTGCCAGCTCACCTTCCTCCACAGATACGCAGTATTTT.

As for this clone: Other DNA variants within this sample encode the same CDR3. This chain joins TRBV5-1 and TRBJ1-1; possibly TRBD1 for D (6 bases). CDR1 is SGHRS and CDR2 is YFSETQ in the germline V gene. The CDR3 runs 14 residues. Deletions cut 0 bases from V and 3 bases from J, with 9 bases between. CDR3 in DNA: TGCGCCAGCAGCTTGGACAGGGAGGACACTGAAGCTTTCTTT. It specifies CASSLDREDTEAFF.

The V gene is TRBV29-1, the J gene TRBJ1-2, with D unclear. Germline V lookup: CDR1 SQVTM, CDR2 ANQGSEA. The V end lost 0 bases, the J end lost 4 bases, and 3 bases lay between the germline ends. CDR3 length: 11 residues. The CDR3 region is CSVEDGYGYTF. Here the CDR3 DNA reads TGCAGCGTTGAAGATGGCTATGGCTACACCTTC.

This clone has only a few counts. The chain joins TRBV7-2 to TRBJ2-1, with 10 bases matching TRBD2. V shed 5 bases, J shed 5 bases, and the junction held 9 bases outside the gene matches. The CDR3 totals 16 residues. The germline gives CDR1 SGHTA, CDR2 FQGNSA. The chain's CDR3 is CASSQIGTSDNNEQFF. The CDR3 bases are TGTGCCAGCAGCCAAATCGGGACTAGCGATAACAATGAGCAGTTCTTC.

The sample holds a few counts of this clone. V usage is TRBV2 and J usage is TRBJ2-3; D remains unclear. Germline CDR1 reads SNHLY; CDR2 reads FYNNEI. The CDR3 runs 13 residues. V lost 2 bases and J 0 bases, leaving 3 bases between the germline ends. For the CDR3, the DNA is TGTGCCAGCAGTGAACGGAGCACAGATACGCAGTATTTT. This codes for CASSERSTDTQYF.

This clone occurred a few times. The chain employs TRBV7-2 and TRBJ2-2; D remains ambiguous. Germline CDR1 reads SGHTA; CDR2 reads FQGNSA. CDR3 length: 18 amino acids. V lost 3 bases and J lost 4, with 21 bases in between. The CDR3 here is CASSFRTYSRAFTGELFF. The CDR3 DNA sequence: TGTGCCAGCAGCTTCCGGACGTACTCACGGGCGTTCACCGGGGAGCTGTTTTTT.

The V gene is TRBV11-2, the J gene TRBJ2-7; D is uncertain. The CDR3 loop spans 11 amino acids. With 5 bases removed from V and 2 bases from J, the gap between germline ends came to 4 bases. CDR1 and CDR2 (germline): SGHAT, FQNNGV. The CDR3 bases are TGTGCCAGCAGCATAACCTACGAGCAGTACTTC. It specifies CASSITYEQYF.

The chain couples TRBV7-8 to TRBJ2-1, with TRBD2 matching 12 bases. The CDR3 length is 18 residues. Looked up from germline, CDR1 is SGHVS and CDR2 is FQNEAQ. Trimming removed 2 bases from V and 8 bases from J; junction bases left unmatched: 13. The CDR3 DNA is TGTGCCAGCAGCTTACAGGGCCCGACTAGCGGGAGTGTCTATGAGCAGTTCTTC. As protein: CASSLQGPTSGSVYEQFF.

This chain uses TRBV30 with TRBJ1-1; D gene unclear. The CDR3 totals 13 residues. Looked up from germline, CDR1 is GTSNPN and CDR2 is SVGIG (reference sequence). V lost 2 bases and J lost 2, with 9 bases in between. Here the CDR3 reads CAWSKRANTEAFF. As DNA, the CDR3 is TGTGCCTGGAGTAAAAGAGCCAACACTGAAGCTTTCTTT.

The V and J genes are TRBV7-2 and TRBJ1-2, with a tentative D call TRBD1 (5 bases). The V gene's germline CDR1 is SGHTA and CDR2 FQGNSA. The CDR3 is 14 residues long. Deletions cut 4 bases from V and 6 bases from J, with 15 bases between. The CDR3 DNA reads TGTGCCAGCAGCTCTCCGACGGGGGTGCATGGCTACACCTTC. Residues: CASSSPTGVHGYTF. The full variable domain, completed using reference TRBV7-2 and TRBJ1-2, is GAGVSQSPSNKVTEKGKDVELRCDPISGHTALYWYRQSLGQGLEFLIYFQGNSAPDKSGLPSDRFSAERTGGSVSTLTIQRTQQEDSAVYLCASSSPTGVHGYTFGSGTRLTVV.

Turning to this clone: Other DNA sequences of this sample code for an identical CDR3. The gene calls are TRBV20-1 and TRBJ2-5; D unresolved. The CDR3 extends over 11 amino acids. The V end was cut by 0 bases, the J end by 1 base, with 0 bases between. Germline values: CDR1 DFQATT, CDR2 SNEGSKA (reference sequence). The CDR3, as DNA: TGCAGTGCTAGAGACCAAGAGACCCAGTACTTC. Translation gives CSARDQETQYF.

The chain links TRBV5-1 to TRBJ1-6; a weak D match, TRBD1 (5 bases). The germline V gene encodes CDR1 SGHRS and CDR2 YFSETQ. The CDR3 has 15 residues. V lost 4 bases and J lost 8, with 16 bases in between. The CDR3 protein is CASSQGGGPDSPLHF. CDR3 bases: TGCGCCAGCAGCCAGGGTGGGGGTCCGGATTCACCCCTCCACTTT.

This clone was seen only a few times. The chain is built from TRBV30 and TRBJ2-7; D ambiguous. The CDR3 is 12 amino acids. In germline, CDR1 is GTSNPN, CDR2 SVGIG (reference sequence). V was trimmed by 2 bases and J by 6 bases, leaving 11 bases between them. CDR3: CAWSPTFFEQYF. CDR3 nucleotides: TGTGCCTGGAGTCCGACATTCTTCGAGCAGTACTTC.